This T cell receptor beta chain was found in a study of spatial heterogeneity in lung cancer. For the study at large: Mean representation of each unique TCR and UMI combination in the raw reads exceeded 8.5 occurrences. Study observations and caveats: Counts of expanded alpha and beta TCRs within tumors tracked the tumor nonsynonymous mutation count. It was estimated that coverage of tumor T cells reached around 7% for alpha chains and 13% for beta chains.

This clonotype was counted ten times or more. Antigen: not known. Because the library targeted alpha chains, this beta chain is an off-target read whose size means little. Time point here: sample taken at primary tumor resection. This CDR3 spans 14 amino acids. Germline CDR1 is MDHEN and CDR2 is SYDVKM. V was cut by 8 bases and J by 1 base, with 15 bases left in between. TCRdb reprocessed the 5' RACE reads via MiXCR and lists one record per CDR3 protein. The sample has roughly 15,000 distinct CDR3 sequences, around 5% seen once. The clonotype comes from a female donor with early-stage non-small cell lung cancer. The sample here was lung tumor tissue, taken at surgery. This sequence joins TRBV28 and TRBJ2-7, with D perhaps matching TRBD1 (5 bases). Written as DNA, the CDR3 is TGTGCCAGCGGGAAGGAAGACAGATCCTACGAGCAGTACTTC. Residues: CASGKEDRSYEQYF.